These T cell receptor beta chains were read from a single sample in a study of OX40 agonist ivuxolimab in advanced cancers. Sequencing used immunoSEQ multiplex PCR; TCRdb keeps in-frame clones, though not all of them. The sample contains 65,000 to 75,000 clones, more than 85% of which appear only once. Here the sequenced sample was CD4+ or CD8+ T cells sorted from blood, taken in a trial of the OX40 agonist ivuxolimab. The receptors were gathered from an adult with an advanced solid tumor such as melanoma, head and neck, liver or kidney cancer. CDR3s include the opening cysteine and the closing phenylalanine or tryptophan. D genes are given only for firm matches.

d_call j_call v_call cdr3_aa
TRBD2 TRBJ2-6 TRBV5-8 CASSFGSGRAGANVLTF
- TRBJ1-4 TRBV7-7 CASSPTTGGNLFF
- TRBJ2-7 TRBV27 CASSGRTRGSYEQYF
TRBD1 TRBJ2-1 TRBV5-1 CASSLGDRTGNEQFF
- TRBJ2-7 TRBV5-1 CASRLEGYEQYF
- TRBJ2-7 TRBV28 CASSLWIPTSPAAPTEQYF
- TRBJ1-2 TRBV5-6 CASSRMRGSHQVANYGYTF
- TRBJ2-5 TRBV18 CASSPQVQGETQYF
TRBD2 TRBJ2-3 TRBV5-1 CASKRLAGVVDTQYF
- TRBJ2-1 TRBV5-1 CASSLEGTLKNEQFF
- TRBJ2-1 TRBV27 CASSPLDSGVQFF
TRBD1 TRBJ1-2 TRBV25-1 CASSDPGDRGLVYGYTF
- TRBJ2-2 TRBV5-5 CASSLSGWNGELFF
- TRBJ2-7 TRBV25-1 CASSEYGTGTSEQYF
TRBD1 TRBJ2-1 TRBV10-2 CASRVGTGTMYEQFF
- TRBJ1-5 TRBV7-2 CASSLATGTSTGQPQHF
- TRBJ1-6 TRBV6-5 CASSQQGNSPLHF
- TRBJ2-1 TRBV19 CASSTRINEQFF
- TRBJ1-1 TRBV11-2 CASSLMLGLNTEAFF
TRBD1 TRBJ1-1 TRBV5-1 CASSWDREVGTEAFF
- TRBJ1-1 TRBV4-3 CASSQDRTGPNTEAFF
- TRBJ2-5 TRBV25-1 CASSEWKGETQYF
TRBD2 TRBJ2-5 TRBV28 CASSYVGLAEETQYF
TRBD2 TRBJ2-2 TRBV18 CASHPGGRANTGELFF
- TRBJ2-2 TRBV9 CASSGRNTGELFF
- TRBJ2-1 TRBV11-3 CASRGRGNEQFF
TRBD2 TRBJ2-3 TRBV7-2 CASSLIAGGDTQYF
- TRBJ1-5 TRBV6-1 CASISGDSNQPQHF
- TRBJ1-1 TRBV19 CASSMILAVNTEAFF
TRBD1 TRBJ2-7 TRBV6-1 CASSSPGTGRYEQYF
- TRBJ2-4 TRBV6-1 CASTPGKNIQYF
- TRBJ1-1 TRBV10-3 CAISPTGANTEAFF
- TRBJ2-2 TRBV11-3 CASSRQHGGGTGELFF
- TRBJ2-2 TRBV14 CASSQRRTENTGELFF
TRBD2 - TRBV2 CASSEGGLAGGREQYF
- TRBJ1-2 TRBV2 CASSEWGENYGYTF
TRBD2 TRBJ2-3 TRBV6-6 CASSYGEGLALDTQYF
- TRBJ2-1 TRBV27 CASSPPQGYRVF
- TRBJ1-2 TRBV19 CATKKDYSQGSALGGYTF
- TRBJ1-1 TRBV27 CASSFSFIPGRWPEAFF
TRBD2 TRBJ2-1 TRBV19 CASSSGGRGYEQFF
- TRBJ1-6 TRBV27 CASSFVEIGTPLHF
TRBD1 TRBJ1-5 TRBV2 CASSRETGVVSQPQHF
TRBD2 TRBJ2-1 TRBV15 CATSRDLRLAGPDNEQFF
TRBD1 TRBJ1-3 TRBV14 CASSRGTGRSGNTIYF
TRBD1 TRBJ2-3 TRBV5-1 CASSAGTVKGDTQYF
- TRBJ2-5 TRBV9 CASSVEDRTEETQYF
TRBD1 TRBJ1-4 TRBV7-9 CASSLMGQGADEKLFF
TRBD1 TRBJ1-2 TRBV4-2 CASSRMTGTGGNYGYTF
TRBD1 TRBJ2-2 TRBV6-1 CASSGPTGMDTGELFF
- TRBJ2-7 TRBV6-9 CASSYSSGIYEQYF